This T cell receptor beta chain emerged from a study of cytomegalovirus exposure and HLA in healthy donors. The table came from immunoSEQ multiplex PCR; TCRdb's copy has only in-frame clones and leaves some out. The profile shows 150,000 to 200,000 clones, roughly 86% of them singletons. The CDR3 spans 15 residues. Germline CDR1 and CDR2: MDHEN and SYDVKM. V gave up 5 bases and J gave up 3 bases, with 13 bases separating them. The clonotype comes from a woman under 30 in good health and CMV-seronegative. J is TRBJ2-2 and V is TRBV28, with a possible D match to TRBD1 (5 bases). The sample consisted of PBMCs. CDR3 amino acids: CASSRSTADTGELFF. DNA of the CDR3: TGTGCCAGCAGTAGATCGACAGCTGACACCGGGGAGCTGTTTTTT.